Listed below are T cell receptor beta chains from one sample, sequenced in a study of blood T cell repertoires in COVID-19. This table comes from immunoSEQ multiplex PCR, and its TCRdb copy is limited to in-frame clones, with some not included. The sample holds tens of thousands of clones, approximately 88% seen once. Material for sequencing was peripheral blood. The receptors shown here come from a woman aged 40 to 55 with acute or convalescent COVID-19. Both conserved end residues are part of each CDR3. The D gene is left open where the match is weak. The size of a clone is reported for some rows only, either as once, few or many, or as a class for expanded clones.

NA	NA	TRBV3-1/TRBV3-2	TRBJ1-2	CASSPQTVYGYTF	TGTGCCAGCAGCCCGCAGACAGTCTATGGCTACACCTTC
few	NA	TRBV9	TRBJ2-3	CASSVSGGASTDTQYF	TGTGCCAGCAGCGTATCCGGCGGTGCTAGCACAGATACGCAGTATTTT
NA	NA	TRBV7-9	TRBJ2-7	CASSLVTGISSYEQYF	TGTGCCAGCAGCTTAGTTACCGGGATTAGCTCCTACGAGCAGTACTTC
NA	TRBD2	TRBV28	TRBJ2-2	CASSLGASGTGELFF	TGTGCCAGCAGTTTAGGCGCTAGCGGTACCGGGGAGCTGTTTTTT
NA	NA	TRBV3-1/TRBV3-2	TRBJ2-2	CASSQYGQTTGELFF	TGTGCCAGCAGCCAATACGGACAGACGACCGGGGAGCTGTTTTTT
once	TRBD1	TRBV5-1	TRBJ2-3	CASSGQGTDTQYF	TGCGCCAGCAGCGGACAGGGCACAGATACGCAGTATTTT
NA	TRBD1	TRBV29-1	TRBJ2-1	CSVESGTGGYYNEQFF	TGCAGCGTCGAAAGTGGGACAGGGGGGTACTACAATGAGCAGTTCTTC
NA	NA	TRBV14	TRBJ1-6	CASSRDLQGRSPLHF	TGTGCCAGCAGCCGCGATTTACAGGGCAGATCACCCCTCCACTTT
NA	TRBD2	TRBV6-5	TRBJ2-7	CASTPRLAGDHEQYF	TGTGCCAGCACCCCCCGACTAGCGGGAGACCACGAGCAGTACTTC
NA	TRBD1	TRBV9	TRBJ2-1	CASSDDLRGRPDEQFF	TGTGCCAGCAGCGACGATTTGAGGGGGCGTCCCGATGAGCAGTTCTTC